This record looks at one T cell receptor (beta chain) sequence and its context. Its antigen is not identified. V shed 4 bases and J shed 1 base, with 15 bases lying between them. Germline CDR1 SGDLS, CDR2 YYNGEE. This CDR3 contains 17 residues. This specimen comes from a study of persistence of HIV-infected CD4 T cells. An overlapping HIV-1 Gag peptide pool stimulated these cells at roughly 0.97 ug/peptide/mL. CD40L-negative CD69-negative CD45RO-high memory CD4+ T cells were sorted as populations depleted of antigen-responding cells. This was the immunoSEQ version 4 assay in survey mode. The table came from immunoSEQ multiplex PCR; TCRdb's copy has only in-frame clones and leaves some out. The sample includes approximately 40,000 clones, approximately 78% seen only once; the top ten take around 14%.

The sequence was collected from an adult man with HIV who was CMV-seropositive. The material was CD4+ T cells sorted from PBMCs after approximately 19-hour stimulation, obtained from a patient who received antiretroviral therapy. The chain employs TRBV9 and TRBJ1-6; maybe TRBD1 (5 bases). The CDR3 protein is CASSPGPGGSYNSPLHF. In nucleotides, the CDR3 is TGTGCCAGCAGCCCGGGCCCCGGGGGGTCCTATAATTCACCCCTCCACTTT.